The clone carrying this T cell receptor beta chain was seen more than once but under ten times. This sample was included in a study of identical twins. TCRdb re-derived calls from the 5' RACE reads in MiXCR, one entry per CDR3 protein. The sample records fewer than 550,000 distinct CDR3 sequences, over 12% being singletons. This CDR3 contains 15 residues. The germline CDR1 and CDR2 sequences are KGHDR and SFDVKD. V trimming: 5 bases; J trimming: 4 bases; junction bases outside the gene matches: 6. These records were also assigned to another study, of yellow fever vaccine responses in identical twins.

The TCR originated in a woman aged 18-29 years in good health. The chain is built from TRBV24-1 and TRBJ2-1; 8 positions agree with TRBD1. The sequenced sample was CD4+ T cells sorted from blood. CDR3 loop: CATSVWTGTYNEQFF. The CDR3 DNA reads as TGTGCCACCAGTGTTTGGACAGGGACTTACAATGAGCAGTTCTTC.